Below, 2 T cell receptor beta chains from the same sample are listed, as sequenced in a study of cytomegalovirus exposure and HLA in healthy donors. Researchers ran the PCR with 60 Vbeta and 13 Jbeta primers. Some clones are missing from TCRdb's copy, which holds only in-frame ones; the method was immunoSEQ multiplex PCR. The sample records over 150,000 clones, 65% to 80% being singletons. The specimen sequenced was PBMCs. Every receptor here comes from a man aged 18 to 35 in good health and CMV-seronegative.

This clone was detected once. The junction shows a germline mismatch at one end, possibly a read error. CDR3 sequence: CAISLAGRGLNQPQHF. As DNA, the CDR3 is TGTGCCATCAGCCTGGCGGGCAGGGGGCTCAATCAGCCCCAGCATTTT. The V gene is TRBV15, the J gene TRBJ1-5, with 8 bases identical to TRBD1. The germline CDR1 and CDR2 sequences are LNHNV and YYDKDF (reference sequence). The CDR3 has 16 residues.

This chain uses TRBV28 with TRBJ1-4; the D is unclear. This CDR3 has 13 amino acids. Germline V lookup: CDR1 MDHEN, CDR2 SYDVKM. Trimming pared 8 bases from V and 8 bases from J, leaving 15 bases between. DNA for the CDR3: TGTGCCAGCTGGCCGCGGGTAGGGGAAAAACTGTTTTTT. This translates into CASWPRVGEKLFF.